The sequence of this TCR beta chain was determined in a study of chemoradiotherapy in HPV16-positive cancers (dated by TCRdb to the early 2020s). With regard to the full study: Using functional T-cell assays on cells from two HPV16-positive patients, the researchers defined candidate HPV-specific T-cell clones and common TCR motifs. TCR repertoires from some 89 patients with HPV-related cancers were then used to track the candidate HPV-specific TCRs and motifs. The study asked whether T-cell immunity to the HPV oncoproteins E6 and E7 changes during chemoradiotherapy and whether this immunity affects survival.

Results the study describes overall, beyond this receptor: Expansion of candidate HPV-specific clones and E7-related TCR motifs was observed in the tumor microenvironment during treatment, whereas no such expansion was observed for non-HPV-specific T cells. In HPV16-positive patients, expansion of HPV-responsive T cells during chemoradiotherapy was found to be associated with improved recurrence-free survival. Only a couple of HPV16-positive patients were used to derive the functional definition of HPV-specific T cells, and the survival association was reported for HPV16-positive patients.

The germline V gene (reference sequence) sets CDR1 to DFQATT and CDR2 to SNEGSKA. The CDR3 starts with the cysteine, ends with the phenylalanine, and has 11 residues. The only DNA kept is the CDR3, 33 bases in frame from the first base. Cut back by 5 bases and 5 bases, the V and J ends lie 8 bases apart. Repertoires were sampled multiple times during chemoradiotherapy, which allowed clonal expansion in the tumor microenvironment to be followed. Receptor libraries were prepared by the immunoSEQ multiplex PCR assay. TCRdb re-hosts the immuneACCESS table, in-frame sequences only. Its copies lack some clones; in the studies checked, an unresolved V gene accounts for under half of them, and the cause for the rest is not known. Here the sample has about 6,100 clones; under 85% occur a single time. Of the sample, under 30% falls within the top ten clones. A word on this clone: Its target antigen remains unknown. Base qualities are missing; no much larger clone stands one base away.

The material sequenced was tumor tissue, taken from a patient who underwent chemoradiotherapy. The source of this sequence is a human donor with HPV-associated anogenital cancer. This sequence uses TRBV20-1 and TRBJ2-3; a confident D gene designation cannot be given. The CDR3 reads as follows: CSAGPGDTQYF. Here is the DNA: TGCAGTGCTGGACCCGGAGATACGCAGTATTTT.